A selection of T cell receptor beta chains follows, all from one sample in a study of cytomegalovirus exposure and HLA in healthy donors. Sequencing used immunoSEQ multiplex PCR; TCRdb keeps in-frame clones, though not all of them. The sample has roughly 200,000 clones; more than 75% are singletons. Sequenced: PBMCs. These receptors were collected from a man under 40 in good health and CMV-seropositive. Both conserved end residues are part of each CDR3. The D gene is left open where the match is weak. Part of the rows lack a size; the others show once, few, many or a class for expanded clones.

J gene	D gene	V gene	clone size	CDR3 length	CDR3 protein	CDR3 DNA
TRBJ2-7	TRBD1	TRBV4-1	NA	16	CASSRRGTASSYEQYF	TGCGCCAGCAGCCGCCGAGGGACAGCGAGCTCCTACGAGCAGTACTTC
TRBJ1-2	NA	TRBV27	NA	15	CASSPWGGINYGYTF	TGTGCCAGCAGCCCCTGGGGGGGGATTAACTATGGCTACACCTTC
TRBJ1-2	NA	TRBV25-1	once	14	CASSDINRDYGYTF	TGTGCCAGCAGTGACATTAACCGGGACTATGGCTACACCTTC
TRBJ2-6	TRBD1	TRBV4-1	once	18	CASSHPQGASSGANVLTF	TGCGCCAGCAGCCACCCCCAGGGGGCGTCATCTGGGGCCAACGTCCTGACTTTC
TRBJ1-1	NA	TRBV7-9	NA	15	CASSLKDGKNTEAFF	TGTGCCAGCAGCTTAAAGGACGGAAAGAACACTGAAGCTTTCTTT
TRBJ1-4	NA	TRBV25-1	NA	14	CASSKGGYTEKLFF	TGTGCCAGCAGTAAGGGGGGGTATACTGAAAAACTGTTTTTT
TRBJ2-7	NA	TRBV11-1	once	15	CASSPARGVTYEQYF	TGTGCCAGCAGTCCGGCAAGGGGGGTAACCTACGAGCAGTACTTC
TRBJ1-2	NA	TRBV18	NA	12	CASSYTVSGYTF	TGTGCCAGCTCATACACGGTAAGTGGCTACACCTTC
TRBJ2-1	TRBD2	TRBV18	NA	14	CASSPERETNEQFF	TGTGCCAGCTCACCCGAGCGGGAAACGAATGAGCAGTTCTTC
TRBJ2-2	TRBD1	TRBV27	NA	17	CASSLSPRDRGTGELFF	TGTGCCAGCAGTTTATCGCCCCGGGACAGGGGTACCGGGGAGCTGTTTTTT
TRBJ2-7	TRBD2	TRBV6-6	many	14	CASSYLGGQYEQYF	TGTGCCAGCAGTTATTTGGGAGGGCAGTACGAGCAGTACTTC
TRBJ2-5	TRBD2	TRBV27	NA	14	CASSIGGSQETQYF	TGTGCCAGCAGTATCGGGGGGTCCCAAGAGACCCAGTACTTC
TRBJ1-6	NA	TRBV4-1	NA	15	CASSQVTVWNSPLHF	TGCGCCAGCAGCCAAGTCACGGTCTGGAATTCACCCCTCCACTTT
TRBJ2-7	TRBD1	TRBV14	NA	15	CASSHPGQGSYEQYF	TGTGCCAGCAGCCATCCGGGACAGGGGTCTTACGAGCAGTACTTC
TRBJ2-7	NA	TRBV30	NA	14	CAWSVLARGGEQYF	TGTGCCTGGAGTGTACTGGCCAGGGGGGGCGAGCAGTACTTC
TRBJ2-1	TRBD2	TRBV11-3	NA	16	CASSAQTSGVFNEQFF	TGTGCCAGCAGCGCGCAGACTAGCGGGGTTTTTAATGAGCAGTTCTTC
TRBJ1-6	NA	TRBV18	NA	16	CASSLSSGDSDSPLHF	TGTGCCAGCTCACTAAGTTCCGGGGATAGTGATTCACCCCTCCACTTT
TRBJ1-3	NA	TRBV7-9	NA	15	CASSLGNEGRDTIYF	TGTGCCAGCAGCTTAGGGAACGAGGGCCGGGACACCATATATTTT
TRBJ2-1	TRBD2	TRBV15	NA	16	CATSREWAGAYNEQFF	TGTGCCACCAGCAGAGAGTGGGCGGGGGCCTACAATGAGCAGTTCTTC
TRBJ1-1	TRBD1	TRBV5-1	NA	12	CASSLQGARAFF	TGCGCCAGCAGCTTACAGGGGGCAAGGGCTTTCTTT
TRBJ2-3	TRBD2	TRBV2	NA	19	CASSWASGSRFVSTDTQYF	TGTGCCAGCAGTTGGGCTAGCGGGAGTCGGTTCGTAAGCACAGATACGCAGTATTTT
TRBJ2-3	NA	TRBV9	NA	13	CASSKSLSGTQYF	TGTGCCAGCAGCAAATCACTGTCGGGTACGCAGTATTTT
TRBJ2-7	NA	TRBV7-2	NA	15	CASSLSLGGFYEQYF	TGTGCCAGCAGCTTATCTCTAGGTGGTTTCTACGAGCAGTACTTC
TRBJ1-1	NA	TRBV4-3	once	14	CASSLFSGPTEAFF	TGCGCCAGCAGCCTTTTCTCCGGGCCCACTGAAGCTTTCTTT
TRBJ2-1	TRBD2	TRBV7-3	NA	14	CASSFGTRYNEQFF	TGTGCCAGCAGCTTCGGGACTAGATACAATGAGCAGTTCTTC